Following are 12 T cell receptor beta chains from one sample sequenced in a study of early T cells in non-severe SARS-CoV-2 infection. One entry per CDR3 protein, called by TCRdb with MiXCR from the 5' RACE reads. The table shows about 60,000 distinct CDR3 sequences, with around 10% occurring only once. The sequenced sample was whole blood. Receptor source: an adult who was a healthcare worker with PCR-confirmed SARS-CoV-2 infection or an uninfected control (not recorded which).

The gene calls are TRBV28 and TRBJ1-1; no clear D. The CDR3 is made up of 11 amino acids. CDR1 is MDHEN, CDR2 SYDVKM, per germline. V was pared by 3 bases and J by 7 bases, with 6 bases between. CDR3 residues: CASSFLFEAFF. CDR3 nucleotide sequence: TGTGCCAGCAGTTTCCTTTTTGAAGCTTTCTTT.

Ten or more counts support this clonotype. The chain joins TRBV9 to TRBJ1-4; D unclear. The CDR3 has 14 residues. V was trimmed by 4 bases and J by 2 bases, leaving 9 bases between them. Germline V gene sequence: CDR1 SGDLS, CDR2 YYNGEE. Here the CDR3 DNA reads TGTGCCAGCAGCCTATCGGTGACTAATGAAAAACTGTTTTTT. Encoded protein: CASSLSVTNEKLFF.

The rearrangement uses TRBV6-2 or TRBV6-3 and TRBJ2-7, with D maybe TRBD2 (5 bases). This CDR3 has 14 amino acids. Germline CDR1 and CDR2: MNHEY and SVGEGT. The V end lost 6 bases, the J end lost 2 bases, and 14 bases lay between the germline ends. The CDR3 bases are TGTGCCAGCAGATTCTGGCGGGCAACCTACGAGCAGTACTTC. Translated, it gives CASRFWRATYEQYF.

This clonotype was counted ten times or more. CDR3 bases: TGCGCCAGCAGCCAAGGGGGGTTTGGCACTGAAGCTTTCTTT. This translates into CASSQGGFGTEAFF. The rearrangement joins TRBV4-3 to TRBJ1-1; D possibly corresponds to TRBD1 (5 bases). The length of the CDR3 is 14 residues. The V gene's germline CDR1 is LGHNA and CDR2 YSLEER. V lost 1 base, J lost 4 bases, and 10 bases lay in between.

This clonotype was detected many times. The V and J genes are TRBV13 and TRBJ1-2, with D perhaps matching TRBD1 (6 bases). Trimming pared 0 bases from V and 8 bases from J, leaving 13 bases between. Germline V gives CDR1 PRHDT, CDR2 FYEKMQ (reference sequence). CDR3 size: 14 residues. The CDR3 loop is CASSLGQGRSGYTF. The CDR3 bases are TGTGCCAGCAGCTTAGGGCAGGGGCGGTCCGGCTACACCTTC.

The rearrangement links TRBV27 to TRBJ1-5; D is perhaps TRBD1 (6 bases). This CDR3 is 14 amino acids long. Germline V gene sequence: CDR1 MNHEY, CDR2 SMNVEV (reference sequence). The V end lost 5 bases, the J end lost 3 bases, and 11 bases lay between the germline ends. For the CDR3, the DNA is TGTGCCAGCAGTCCCCGGGACACCAATCAGCCCCAGCATTTT. This encodes CASSPRDTNQPQHF.

This clonotype was picked up many times. The V gene is TRBV29-1, the J gene TRBJ2-4, with 7 nucleotides matching TRBD1. CDR3 size: 12 residues. V trimming: 4 bases; J trimming: 7 bases; junction bases outside the gene matches: 4. Germline loops: CDR1 SQVTM, CDR2 ANQGSEA. In DNA, the CDR3 is TGCAGCGTTGTGGGCAGGGGGAACATTCAGTACTTC. It encodes CSVVGRGNIQYF.

The rearrangement links TRBV7-3 to TRBJ2-6, with D hard to call. Trimming pared 7 bases from V and 1 base from J, leaving 8 bases between. From germline, CDR1 is SGHTA and CDR2 FQGTGA. The CDR3 totals 14 residues. The CDR3 DNA follows: TGTGCCAGCAAGTCAGGATCTGGGGCCAACGTCCTGACTTTC. This translates into CASKSGSGANVLTF.

V gene TRBV27 combines with J gene TRBJ1-5; possible D gene TRBD1, 5 bases. V was pared by 3 bases and J by 4 bases, with 16 bases between. This CDR3 has 16 residues. CDR1 is MNHEY, CDR2 SMNVEV, per germline (reference sequence). The CDR3: CASSFKGRGFNQPQHF. In DNA form, the CDR3 reads TGTGCCAGCAGTTTTAAGGGGAGAGGGTTTAATCAGCCCCAGCATTTT.

This clonotype has a count of ten or more. The rearrangement uses TRBV20-1 and TRBJ2-7; D ambiguous. Germline V gene lookup returns CDR1 DFQATT and CDR2 SNEGSKA (reference sequence). The CDR3 length is 12 residues. The V gene lost 6 bases and the J gene lost 2 bases, with 11 bases spanning the gap. The chain's CDR3 is CSAPDGAYEQYF. CDR3 in DNA: TGCAGTGCCCCGGACGGTGCCTACGAGCAGTACTTC.

The rearrangement links TRBV20-1 to TRBJ2-7; the match to TRBD2 covers 8 bases. V gave up 0 bases and J gave up 4 bases; unmatched junction bases: 5. CDR3 length: 14 amino acids. Germline V CDR1 and CDR2: DFQATT, SNEGSKA (reference sequence). The CDR3 spells CSARDHQREYEQYF. The CDR3 DNA follows: TGCAGTGCTAGAGATCACCAGCGGGAGTACGAGCAGTACTTC.

V and J are TRBV28 and TRBJ2-7; D might be TRBD1 or TRBD2, each matching 6 bases. Germline CDR1 and CDR2: MDHEN and SYDVKM. Trimming shortened V by 8 bases and J by 6 bases, and 11 bases separated the two germline ends. There are 11 residues in the CDR3. The CDR3: CASQRGVEQYF. The DNA of the CDR3 is TGTGCCAGCCAAAGGGGGGTCGAGCAGTACTTC.